This is a list of T cell receptor beta chains from one sample in a study of blood T cells in healthy people across ages. TCRdb re-called the 5' RACE reads with MiXCR, one entry per CDR3 protein. The sample yields over 950,000 distinct CDR3 sequences, roughly two fifths seen once. Specimen: blood. These receptors were obtained from a man aged 18 to 30 in good health. Each CDR3 is given with its conserved first and last residue. Fields, in order: V gene, D gene, clone size, J gene, CDR3 protein, CDR3 DNA. A D gene is named only where the DNA matches it firmly. The size field is filled for only some rows; it gives once, few, many or a size class.

v_gene: TRBV4-3
d_gene: -
abundance: -
j_gene: TRBJ2-4
CDR3aa: CASSQGSALLAKNIQYF
CDR3nt: TGCGCCAGCAGCCAAGGGAGTGCACTTCTAGCCAAAAACATTCAGTACTTC

v_gene: TRBV11-2
d_gene: -
abundance: -
j_gene: TRBJ2-5
CDR3aa: CASSLDLAAGETQYF
CDR3nt: TGTGCCAGCAGCTTAGATCTGGCAGCCGGAGAGACCCAGTACTTC

v_gene: TRBV28
d_gene: -
abundance: -
j_gene: TRBJ1-6
CDR3aa: CARSLGRGYNSPLHF
CDR3nt: TGTGCCAGAAGTTTAGGCCGGGGTTATAATTCACCCCTCCACTTT

v_gene: TRBV4-3
d_gene: -
abundance: -
j_gene: TRBJ2-3
CDR3aa: CASSQWQGQDTQYF
CDR3nt: TGCGCCAGCAGCCAATGGCAGGGCCAAGATACGCAGTATTTT

v_gene: TRBV12-3/TRBV12-4
d_gene: TRBD1
abundance: few
j_gene: TRBJ2-1
CDR3aa: CASIPRDRGHHDEQFF
CDR3nt: TGTGCCAGCATCCCACGGGACAGGGGGCATCACGATGAGCAGTTCTTC

v_gene: TRBV2
d_gene: -
abundance: few
j_gene: TRBJ1-5
CDR3aa: CASTEGDGNQPQHF
CDR3nt: TGTGCCAGTACAGAGGGAGATGGCAATCAGCCCCAGCATTTT

v_gene: TRBV20-1
d_gene: TRBD2
abundance: -
j_gene: TRBJ2-3
CDR3aa: CSARASGGPLLSTDTQYF
CDR3nt: TGCAGTGCTAGGGCTAGCGGGGGGCCACTACTAAGCACAGATACGCAGTATTTT

v_gene: TRBV7-2
d_gene: TRBD1
abundance: -
j_gene: TRBJ2-5
CDR3aa: CASSLGRQGQETQYF
CDR3nt: TGTGCCAGCAGCTTAGGCCGACAGGGGCAAGAGACCCAGTACTTC

v_gene: TRBV29-1
d_gene: TRBD2
abundance: once
j_gene: TRBJ2-1
CDR3aa: CSVEGGGSSYNERFF
CDR3nt: TGCAGCGTTGAAGGGGGCGGGAGCTCCTACAATGAGCGGTTCTTC

v_gene: TRBV5-1
d_gene: -
abundance: -
j_gene: TRBJ2-3
CDR3aa: CASSSTGHSSTDTQYF
CDR3nt: TGCGCCAGCAGCTCAACAGGGCACTCTAGCACAGATACGCAGTATTTT

v_gene: TRBV9
d_gene: -
abundance: few
j_gene: TRBJ2-3
CDR3aa: CASSADRWSSDTQYF
CDR3nt: TGTGCCAGCAGCGCCGACCGTTGGTCCTCAGATACGCAGTATTTT

v_gene: TRBV4-2
d_gene: -
abundance: few
j_gene: TRBJ1-1
CDR3aa: CASSQRRGTNTEAFF
CDR3nt: TGTGCCAGCAGCCAACGGAGGGGGACGAACACTGAAGCTTTCTTT

v_gene: TRBV28
d_gene: -
abundance: -
j_gene: TRBJ1-2
CDR3aa: CASSGATLTYGYTF
CDR3nt: TGTGCCAGCAGTGGGGCCACCCTTACTTATGGCTACACCTTC

v_gene: TRBV20-1
d_gene: -
abundance: -
j_gene: TRBJ2-4
CDR3aa: CSARGRTRNIQYF
CDR3nt: TGCAGTGCTAGAGGGCGTACCCGAAACATTCAGTACTTC

v_gene: TRBV12-3/TRBV12-4
d_gene: TRBD1
abundance: many
j_gene: TRBJ2-3
CDR3aa: CASSLEGAHTDTQYF
CDR3nt: TGTGCCAGCAGTTTAGAGGGGGCCCACACAGATACGCAGTATTTT

v_gene: TRBV27
d_gene: TRBD2
abundance: -
j_gene: TRBJ2-2
CDR3aa: CASTSGGIPGELFF
CDR3nt: TGTGCCAGTACTAGCGGGGGCATACCCGGGGAGCTGTTTTTT

v_gene: TRBV10-3
d_gene: -
abundance: few
j_gene: TRBJ1-5
CDR3aa: CAISVDRINQPQHF
CDR3nt: TGTGCCATCAGCGTCGACAGAATCAATCAGCCCCAGCATTTT

v_gene: TRBV29-1
d_gene: TRBD1
abundance: few
j_gene: TRBJ2-3
CDR3aa: CSVKSPGQGSTDTQYF
CDR3nt: TGCAGCGTTAAGTCTCCGGGACAGGGCAGCACAGATACGCAGTATTTT

v_gene: TRBV4-1
d_gene: -
abundance: -
j_gene: TRBJ1-5
CDR3aa: CASSQTRGLNQPQHF
CDR3nt: TGCGCCAGCAGCCAGACCAGGGGTCTCAATCAGCCCCAGCATTTT

v_gene: TRBV6-6
d_gene: -
abundance: -
j_gene: TRBJ1-1
CDR3aa: CASSSRPGTEAFF
CDR3nt: TGTGCCAGCAGTTCGAGACCCGGAACTGAAGCTTTCTTT

v_gene: TRBV7-8
d_gene: -
abundance: -
j_gene: TRBJ2-7
CDR3aa: CASSLAAGVSEQYF
CDR3nt: TGTGCCAGCAGCTTAGCGGCAGGGGTAAGCGAGCAGTACTTC

v_gene: TRBV4-3
d_gene: -
abundance: many
j_gene: TRBJ2-3
CDR3aa: CASSQDIGTDTQYF
CDR3nt: TGTGCCAGCAGCCAAGATATAGGCACAGATACGCAGTATTTT

v_gene: TRBV20-1
d_gene: -
abundance: -
j_gene: TRBJ1-1
CDR3aa: CSARGGRQEAFF
CDR3nt: TGCAGTGCTAGAGGTGGACGGCAGGAGGCTTTCTTT

v_gene: TRBV11-2
d_gene: -
abundance: -
j_gene: TRBJ1-2
CDR3aa: CASSLDLGQPYGYTF
CDR3nt: TGTGCCAGCAGCTTAGATCTAGGACAGCCTTATGGCTACACCTTC

v_gene: TRBV20-1
d_gene: -
abundance: -
j_gene: TRBJ1-4
CDR3aa: CSAREGLTAIELFF
CDR3nt: TGCAGTGCCCGGGAGGGCCTTACTGCGATAGAACTGTTTTTT

v_gene: TRBV20-1
d_gene: -
abundance: few
j_gene: TRBJ2-1
CDR3aa: CSARDSCEQFF
CDR3nt: TGCAGTGCTAGAGACTCTTGTGAGCAGTTCTTC

v_gene: TRBV11-2
d_gene: -
abundance: -
j_gene: TRBJ2-2
CDR3aa: CASSSGQGGELFF
CDR3nt: TGTGCCAGCAGCTCTGGGCAGGGAGGGGAGCTGTTTTTT

v_gene: TRBV7-2
d_gene: -
abundance: many
j_gene: TRBJ2-4
CDR3aa: CASSLGYGAFGNIQYF
CDR3nt: TGTGCCAGCAGCTTAGGTTATGGGGCCTTCGGAAACATTCAGTACTTC

v_gene: TRBV5-1
d_gene: -
abundance: -
j_gene: TRBJ2-2
CDR3aa: CASSLAGGGSNTGELFF
CDR3nt: TGCGCCAGCAGCTTGGCCGGCGGCGGTTCGAACACCGGGGAGCTGTTTTTT

v_gene: TRBV4-3
d_gene: TRBD2
abundance: few
j_gene: TRBJ2-5
CDR3aa: CASSQEVSGGWMETQYF
CDR3nt: TGCGCCAGCAGCCAAGAGGTTAGCGGGGGTTGGATGGAGACCCAGTACTTC

v_gene: TRBV3-1
d_gene: -
abundance: -
j_gene: TRBJ2-7
CDR3aa: CASSRDVGSSYEQYF
CDR3nt: TGTGCTAGCAGCCGTGATGTGGGGTCCTCCTACGAGCAGTACTTC